This entry describes one T cell receptor (beta chain). A much more abundant neighbour one base away suggests this may be a read error. This sample stems from a study of T cells in Graves' hyperthyroidism and ophthalmopathy. TCR beta CDR3 sequences were amplified from RNA transcripts. The primer set for the first-round RT-PCR of the TCR CDR3 was HTBI. From the multiplex PCR reads, TCRdb called clonotypes with MiXCR, one entry per CDR3 protein. The sample has about 49,000 distinct CDR3 sequences, 54% seen once. From germline, CDR1 is DFQATT and CDR2 SNEGSKA (reference sequence). After removal of 6 bases from V and 4 bases from J, the junction contained 13 bases not matched to a gene. The CDR3 is 15 amino acids.

The chain carries TRBV20-1 and TRBJ2-3; 7 bases are shared with TRBD2. The sequenced sample consisted of peripheral blood or thyroid tissue (not recorded which). The sequence was obtained from a man aged 18 to 30 with Graves' hyperthyroidism. The CDR3 nucleotides read TGCAGTGCCCCCACGGTCGCGGGAGTGGCAGATACGCAGTATTTT. Its translation: CSAPTVAGVADTQYF.